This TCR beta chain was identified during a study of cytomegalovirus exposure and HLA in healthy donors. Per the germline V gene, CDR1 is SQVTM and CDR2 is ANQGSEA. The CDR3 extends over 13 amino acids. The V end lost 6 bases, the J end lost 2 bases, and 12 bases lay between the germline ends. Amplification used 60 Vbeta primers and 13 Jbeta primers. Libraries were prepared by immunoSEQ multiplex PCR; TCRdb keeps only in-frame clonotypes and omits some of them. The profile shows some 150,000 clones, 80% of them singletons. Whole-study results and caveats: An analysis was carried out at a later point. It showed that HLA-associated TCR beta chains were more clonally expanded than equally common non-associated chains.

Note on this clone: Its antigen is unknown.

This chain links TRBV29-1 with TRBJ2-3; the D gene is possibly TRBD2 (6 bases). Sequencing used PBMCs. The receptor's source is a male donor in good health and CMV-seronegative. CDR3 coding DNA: TGCAGCGTCACTAGCCCGAACACAGATACGCAGTATTTT. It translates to CSVTSPNTDTQYF.